The 30 T cell receptor beta chains listed next were all sequenced from one sample in a study of T-cell memory formation after mild COVID-19. TCRdb fed the 5' RACE reads into MiXCR, producing one record per CDR3 protein. The sample lists around 310,000 distinct CDR3 sequences, approximately 16% occurring once. The material sequenced was PBMCs or a T cell subset sorted from them (not recorded which). These receptors were obtained from a young man who had mild COVID-19 (a few samples of this study predate the infection). Cell type and time point are not known.

This clonotype was counted a few times. The chain joins TRBV10-3 to TRBJ2-1; 7 bases match TRBD2. This CDR3 comprises 14 residues. Germline values: CDR1 ENHRY, CDR2 SYGVKD. Germline trimming cut 7 bases from V and 5 bases from J; bases unmatched to any gene: 8. Written as DNA, the CDR3 is TGTGCCATCACAACGGGGGGAAACCACAATGAGCAGTTCTTC. Translation: CAITTGGNHNEQFF.

A few counts support this clonotype. This chain connects TRBV6-1 to TRBJ1-1, with 7 positions matching TRBD1. CDR1 is MNHNS, CDR2 SASEGT, per germline. This CDR3 is built from 14 residues. V lost 6 bases, J lost 2 bases, and 6 bases stayed unmatched. The CDR3 DNA follows: TGTGCCAGCAGCTCGGGACAGACTAACACTGAAGCTTTCTTT. The encoded protein is CASSSGQTNTEAFF.

The rearrangement joins TRBV6-4 to TRBJ2-2; perhaps TRBD2 as D (6 bases). Trimming removed 3 bases at V and 2 bases at J, with 7 bases between. The CDR3 spans 14 residues. Germline-derived CDR1 and CDR2 are MRHNA and SNTAGT. CDR3 coding DNA: TGTGCCAGCAGTGAGGGACTTAACACCGGGGAGCTGTTTTTT. Amino acids: CASSEGLNTGELFF.

This clonotype was counted a few times. This chain connects TRBV6-6 to TRBJ1-1; the D is unclear. V lost 2 bases, J lost 5 bases, and 18 bases lay in between. The germline CDR1 and CDR2 sequences are MNHNY and SVGAGI (reference sequence). The CDR3 is 16 amino acids. The CDR3 sequence is CASSYPQQSSLTEAFF. CDR3 sequence (DNA): TGTGCCAGCAGTTACCCCCAACAGAGTAGTTTGACTGAAGCTTTCTTT.

The rearrangement joins TRBV27 to TRBJ2-2; D call uncertain. CDR1 is MNHEY and CDR2 is SMNVEV in the germline V gene (reference sequence). Trimming took off 5 bases at V and 6 bases at J, with 10 bases between the two ends. The CDR3 has 13 residues. Here the CDR3 reads CASSPGLSGELFF. In DNA, the CDR3 is TGTGCCAGCAGTCCCGGCCTATCCGGGGAGCTGTTTTTT.

The chain combines TRBV7-2 with TRBJ2-5, with 7 positions matching TRBD1. Trimming at V came to 5 bases and at J to 2 bases, leaving 5 bases not matched to a gene. Germline loops: CDR1 SGHTA, CDR2 FQGNSA. The CDR3 contains 14 residues. CDR3 DNA: TGTGCCAGCAGCAACAACAGGGGTCAAGAGACCCAGTACTTC. As protein: CASSNNRGQETQYF.

As DNA, the CDR3 is TGTGCCACCAGTGATCTAAATACCCAGGGGTTGAGCTCCTACAATGAGCAGTTCTTC. Translation: CATSDLNTQGLSSYNEQFF. The V call is TRBV24-1, the J call TRBJ2-1; D possibly corresponds to TRBD1 (6 bases). The CDR3 has 19 amino acids. Germline CDR1 reads KGHDR; CDR2 reads SFDVKD. V dropped 3 bases and J dropped 0 bases, with 20 bases sitting between them.

This clonotype was found many times. The chain recombines TRBV20-1 with TRBJ2-1; D remains ambiguous. The CDR3 loop spans 14 amino acids. CDR1 DFQATT and CDR2 SNEGSKA come from the germline V gene (reference sequence). V was pared by 3 bases and J by 5 bases, with 14 bases between. The chain's CDR3 is CSARIGPHDNEQFF. CDR3 bases: TGCAGTGCTAGGATTGGGCCTCACGACAATGAGCAGTTCTTC.

This sequence joins TRBV5-6 and TRBJ1-2, with D uncertain. This CDR3 comprises 13 residues. CDR1 and CDR2 (germline): SGHDT, YYEEEE. V lost 5 bases, J lost 8 bases, and 16 bases lay in between. The CDR3 sequence is CASSPDTSWGYTF. CDR3 sequence (DNA): TGTGCCAGCAGTCCAGACACATCTTGGGGCTACACCTTC.

V usage is TRBV7-9 and J usage is TRBJ2-5; possibly TRBD1 for D (5 bases). This CDR3 has 15 residues. Trimming pared 1 base from V and 1 base from J, leaving 10 bases between. Germline lookup yields CDR1 SEHNR and CDR2 FQNEAQ (reference sequence). CDR3 protein: CASSLERRAQETQYF. The DNA of the CDR3 is TGTGCCAGCAGCTTAGAACGCAGGGCCCAAGAGACCCAGTACTTC.

V gene TRBV4-1 combines with J gene TRBJ1-3; D is perhaps TRBD1 (5 bases). Germline-derived CDR1 and CDR2 are MGHRA and YSYEKL. The CDR3 length is 19 residues. With 4 bases removed from V and 0 bases from J, the gap between germline ends came to 22 bases. The CDR3 region is CASSPRTGPRVGSGNTIYF. The CDR3 DNA is TGCGCCAGCAGCCCCCGCACAGGTCCCAGGGTCGGCTCTGGAAACACCATATATTTT.

This chain connects TRBV20-1 to TRBJ2-7; a possible D gene is TRBD2 (6 bases). The V end lost 5 bases, the J end lost 3 bases, and 20 bases lay between the germline ends. CDR3 length: 15 residues. Germline values: CDR1 DFQATT, CDR2 SNEGSKA (reference sequence). CDR3 region: CSASPGANGGYEQYF. CDR3 bases: TGCAGTGCTTCCCCTGGGGCAAACGGGGGCTACGAGCAGTACTTC.

Only a few counts were recorded for this clonotype. The chain links TRBV20-1 to TRBJ1-2; perhaps TRBD1 as D (6 bases). The V gene's germline CDR1 is DFQATT and CDR2 SNEGSKA (reference sequence). This CDR3 has 14 amino acids. Trimming left V 4 bases short and J 2 bases short, with 14 bases between. The CDR3 nucleotides are TGCAGTGCTACCCCGGACAGTCCGAACTATGGCTACACCTTC. The encoded protein is CSATPDSPNYGYTF.

This CDR3 reads CASSLGRTSTDTQYF. Here the CDR3 DNA reads TGTGCCAGCAGCTTAGGACGGACGAGCACAGATACGCAGTATTTT. The chain recombines TRBV7-2 with TRBJ2-3, with unresolved D. The CDR3 length is 15 residues. V shed 1 base and J shed 0 bases, with 8 bases lying between them. The germline V gene encodes CDR1 SGHTA and CDR2 FQGNSA.

This sequence joins TRBV2 and TRBJ1-4, with D uncertain. V lost 5 bases, J lost 7 bases, and 11 bases lay in between. There are 13 residues in the CDR3. CDR1 is SNHLY and CDR2 is FYNNEI in the germline V gene. The CDR3 nucleotides read TGTGCCAGCAGTTACCTCCCGGTTGAAAAACTGTTTTTT. It encodes CASSYLPVEKLFF.

The J gene is TRBJ1-5, the V gene TRBV7-9, with D maybe TRBD1 (5 bases). CDR1 SEHNR and CDR2 FQNEAQ come from the germline V gene (reference sequence). V was trimmed by 5 bases and J by 5 bases, leaving 10 bases between them. The CDR3 has 13 amino acids. The CDR3 loop reads CASSKGADQPQHF. The CDR3 DNA reads as TGTGCCAGCAGCAAAGGGGCTGATCAGCCCCAGCATTTT.

This clonotype has more than one count but fewer than ten. J is TRBJ2-5 and V is TRBV6-2 or TRBV6-3; 12 bases map to TRBD2. J lost 2 bases, V lost 8 bases, and 12 bases had no gene match. Germline V CDR1 and CDR2: MNHEY, SVGEGT. The CDR3 spans 17 residues. Here the CDR3 reads CASQMTSGGPIQETQYF. Here the CDR3 DNA reads TGTGCCAGCCAAATGACTAGCGGGGGCCCGATACAAGAGACCCAGTACTTC.

This rearrangement joins TRBV5-1 to TRBJ1-4; TRBD1 is a possible D gene (6 bases). CDR1 is SGHRS and CDR2 is YFSETQ in the germline V gene. Trimming removed 0 bases at V and 8 bases at J, with 11 bases between. The CDR3 extends over 14 amino acids. CDR3 bases: TGCGCCAGCAGCTTGGGGAGGGGGGCCGAAAAACTGTTTTTT. It is translated as CASSLGRGAEKLFF.

A single count supports this clonotype. The rearrangement links TRBV15 to TRBJ2-2; D not resolved. The germline V gene encodes CDR1 LNHNV and CDR2 YYDKDF (reference sequence). The CDR3 extends over 15 amino acids. Trimming took off 0 bases at V and 7 bases at J, with 12 bases between the two ends. In DNA form, the CDR3 reads TGTGCCACCAGCAGAGATAAATTGTTGAGCGGGGAGCTGTTTTTT. It encodes CATSRDKLLSGELFF.

The chain has TRBV2 and TRBJ2-3; 10 bases align to TRBD2. Germline CDR1 and CDR2: SNHLY and FYNNEI. V dropped 6 bases and J dropped 5; count of bases not matched to a gene: 5. This CDR3 has 14 amino acids. CDR3 nucleotides: TGTGCCAGCAGAGCACTAGCGGGGAAAGATACGCAGTATTTT. Amino acids: CASRALAGKDTQYF.

V is TRBV5-6 and J is TRBJ1-2; D ambiguous. The CDR3 has 12 residues. The V end was cut by 0 bases, the J end by 7 bases, with 7 bases between. Germline assignment: CDR1 SGHDT and CDR2 YYEEEE. The CDR3 sequence is CASSLDIRGYTF. The CDR3, as DNA: TGTGCCAGCAGCTTGGATATACGTGGCTACACCTTC.

This clonotype has at least ten counts. The rearrangement joins TRBV12-3 or TRBV12-4 to TRBJ2-7, with D unclear. V was pared by 3 bases and J by 3 bases, with 6 bases between. This CDR3 comprises 12 residues. DNA of the CDR3: TGTGCCAGCAGTTTTGTGGACTACGAGCAGTACTTC. Protein: CASSFVDYEQYF.

The J gene is TRBJ2-7, the V gene TRBV20-1; TRBD1 matches at 7 bases. The CDR3 runs to 16 residues. Trimming cost V 1 base and J 0 bases; bases outside gene matches: 9. Germline CDR1 is DFQATT and CDR2 is SNEGSKA (reference sequence). The CDR3 is CSARGLGTASSYEQYV. The CDR3 DNA follows: TGCAGTGCTAGAGGGTTAGGGACAGCGAGCTCCTACGAGCAGTACGTC.

This clonotype has a handful of counts. The CDR3: CATENGGELFF. DNA of the CDR3: TGTGCCACCGAGAACGGCGGGGAGCTGTTTTTT. The genes are TRBV7-2 and TRBJ2-2; D gene unclear. The CDR3 consists of 11 residues. Trimming removed 10 bases from V and 7 bases from J, with 10 bases in between. Germline lookup yields CDR1 SGHTA and CDR2 FQGNSA. The variable domain in full, with the rest retrieved from reference TRBV7-2 and TRBJ2-2, is GAGVSQSPSNKVTEKGKDVELRCDPISGHTALYWYRQSLGQGLEFLIYFQGNSAPDKSGLPSDRFSAERTGGSVSTLTIQRTQQEDSAVYLCATENGGELFFGEGSRLTVL.

This clonotype came up a few times. The chain is built from TRBV7-9 and TRBJ2-1, with 8 bases that match TRBD2. With 4 bases clipped from V and 7 bases from J, the junction kept 15 bases outside the gene matches. The CDR3 runs 17 residues. CDR1 is SEHNR, CDR2 FQNEAQ, per germline (reference sequence). This CDR3 is CASSSRGSGGVKNEQFF. The CDR3 DNA reads as TGTGCCAGCAGCTCCCGGGGGAGCGGGGGCGTGAAAAATGAGCAGTTCTTC.

The chain links TRBV4-1 to TRBJ2-7; D gene unclear. Germline CDR1 and CDR2: MGHRA and YSYEKL. The CDR3 runs to 14 residues. Trimming removed 0 bases from V and 3 bases from J, with 9 bases in between. The CDR3 sequence is CASSQDDGYYEQYV. The CDR3 coding sequence is TGCGCCAGCAGCCAAGATGACGGTTACTACGAGCAGTACGTC.

This clonotype was picked up many times. V usage is TRBV4-3 and J usage is TRBJ2-1; D call uncertain. This CDR3 has 13 residues. The V end was cut by 0 bases, the J end by 5 bases, with 5 bases between. Germline CDR1 reads LGHNA; CDR2 reads YSLEER. In DNA, the CDR3 is TGCGCCAGCAGCCAAGAGCCACACAATGAGCAGTTCTTC. It encodes CASSQEPHNEQFF.

The table lists this clonotype with a few counts. The chain uses TRBV29-1 and TRBJ1-1; tentatively, D is TRBD1 (5 bases). Deletions cut 4 bases from V and 8 bases from J, with 8 bases between. Germline CDR1 SQVTM, CDR2 ANQGSEA. The CDR3 extends over 10 amino acids. CDR3 amino acids: CSVVGPEAFF. In nucleotides, the CDR3 is TGCAGCGTTGTGGGACCCGAAGCTTTCTTT.

This clonotype was counted between two and nine times. The rearrangement uses TRBV4-2 and TRBJ2-1; tentatively, D is TRBD1 (5 bases). This CDR3 region has 14 residues. CDR1 is LGHNA, CDR2 YNFKEQ, per germline. Trimming removed 0 bases from V and 7 bases from J, with 10 bases in between. The CDR3 coding sequence is TGTGCCAGCAGCCAAGATAAAAGACAGAATGAGCAGTTCTTC. Its translation: CASSQDKRQNEQFF.

The chain uses TRBV29-1 and TRBJ2-1; TRBD1 is a possible D gene (6 bases). CDR1 is SQVTM and CDR2 is ANQGSEA in the germline V gene. There are 11 residues in the CDR3. Trimming pared 7 bases from V and 7 bases from J, leaving 11 bases between. The CDR3 loop is CSGTGRNEQFF. The CDR3 region has the DNA TGCAGCGGAACAGGGCGGAATGAGCAGTTCTTC.